This T cell receptor (beta chain) is drawn from a study of shared clonotypes between healthy human individuals. Overall study findings and caveats: Relative to memory subsets, naive subsets generally showed larger estimated richness.

This CDR3 contains 14 residues. Per the germline V gene, CDR1 is SEHNR and CDR2 is FQNEAQ (reference sequence). Germline trimming cut 5 bases from V and 5 bases from J; bases unmatched to any gene: 7. Memory CD4+ cells were the fraction left after CD45RA+ naive selection. With regard to this clone: What it binds is not known. The same CDR3 also results from other DNA sequences found in this sample.

Profiled with immunoSEQ multiplex PCR; TCRdb holds only in-frame clones, not every one. This sample has some 580,000 clones, with almost 97% found just once. Sequencing was carried out using naive CD4+ T cells sorted from blood. Subset in this sample: CD45RA+ positively selected. The chain couples TRBV7-9 to TRBJ1-2, with 8 bases matching TRBD1. This TCR derives from a woman in her thirties in good health. Here the CDR3 reads CASSPDREGYGYTF. CDR3 nucleotides: TGTGCCAGCAGCCCGGACAGGGAAGGGTATGGCTACACCTTC.